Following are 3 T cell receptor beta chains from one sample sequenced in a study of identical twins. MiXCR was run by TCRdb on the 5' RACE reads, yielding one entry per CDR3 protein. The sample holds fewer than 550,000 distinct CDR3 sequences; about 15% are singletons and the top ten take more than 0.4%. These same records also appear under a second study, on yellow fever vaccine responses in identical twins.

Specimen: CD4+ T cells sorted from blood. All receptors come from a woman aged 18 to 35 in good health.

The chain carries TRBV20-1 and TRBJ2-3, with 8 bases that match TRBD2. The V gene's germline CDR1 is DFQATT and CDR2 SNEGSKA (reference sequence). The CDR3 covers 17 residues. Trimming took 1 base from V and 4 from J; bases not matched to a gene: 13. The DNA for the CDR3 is TGCAGTGCTAGAGCCCCGGGGGCGGGGGGTCCCCCAGATACGCAGTATTTT. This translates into CSARAPGAGGPPDTQYF.

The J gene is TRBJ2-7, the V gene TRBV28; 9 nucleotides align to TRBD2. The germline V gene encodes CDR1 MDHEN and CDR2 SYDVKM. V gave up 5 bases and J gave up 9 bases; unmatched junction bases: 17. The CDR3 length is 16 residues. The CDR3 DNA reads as TGTGCCAGCAGTCTGCAAGCAGTAGCGGGGGCGTTGGGGCAGTACTTC. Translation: CASSLQAVAGALGQYF.

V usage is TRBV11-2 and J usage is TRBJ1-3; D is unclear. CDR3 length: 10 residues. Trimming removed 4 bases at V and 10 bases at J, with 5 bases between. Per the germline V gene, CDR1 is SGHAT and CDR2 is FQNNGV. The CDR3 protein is CASSYGTIYF. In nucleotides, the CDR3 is TGTGCCAGCAGCTACGGTACCATATATTTT.